These 26 T cell receptor beta chains were sequenced from one sample in a study of blood T cells in healthy people across ages. Alongside a J-beta primer mix, a sample-barcoded 5' primer served in a second PCR lasting 7 to 11 cycles. TCRdb analysed the 5' RACE reads with MiXCR anew, one entry per CDR3 protein. The data hold about 720,000 distinct CDR3 sequences, with approximately 25% observed a single time. This sample was shared with a second study, whose subject was T cells of mothers and their children.

The sequencing sample was made of blood. These receptors were taken from a boy aged 5-17 years in good health.

This clonotype was found once. The rearrangement joins TRBV20-1 to TRBJ2-5; TRBD1 matches at 9 bases. TRBJ2-7 explains the end of the DNA better; the J call may be wrong. The CDR3 is 15 amino acids. Germline assignment: CDR1 DFQATT and CDR2 SNEGSKA (reference sequence). Here the CDR3 reads CSARVAGTGFYEQYF. The CDR3 coding sequence is TGCAGTGCTAGAGTCGCCGGGACAGGGTTCTACGAGCAGTACTTC.

This rearrangement joins TRBV20-1 to TRBJ2-2; D may be TRBD1 (5 bases). Germline assignment: CDR1 DFQATT and CDR2 SNEGSKA (reference sequence). CDR3 length: 15 amino acids. V shed 2 bases and J shed 7 bases, with 17 bases lying between them. Here the CDR3 DNA reads TGCAGTGCTAGACGTGGGGCGATTTTGTACGGGGAGCTGTTTTTT. This sequence encodes CSARRGAILYGELFF.

This chain connects TRBV28 to TRBJ1-3, with D possibly TRBD1 on 6 matching bases. The germline V gene encodes CDR1 MDHEN and CDR2 SYDVKM. V gave up 1 base and J gave up 3 bases, with 13 bases separating them. The CDR3 contains 16 residues. The CDR3 spells CASSLSDIQGGNTIYF. CDR3 DNA sequence: TGTGCCAGCAGTTTATCCGACATACAGGGTGGAAACACCATATATTTT. The full variable domain, rest sourced from reference TRBV28 and TRBJ1-3, is DVKVTQSSRYLVKRTGEKVFLECVQDMDHENMFWYRQDPGLGLRLIYFSYDVKMKEKGDIPEGYSVSREKKERFSLILESASTNQTSMYLCASSLSDIQGGNTIYFGEGSWLTVV.

This clonotype was seen more than once but under ten times. V is TRBV6-5 and J is TRBJ1-5, with D maybe TRBD1 (5 bases). The CDR3 consists of 14 residues. Trimming stripped 2 bases from V and 2 bases from J, with 7 bases between. The V gene's germline CDR1 is MNHEY and CDR2 SVGAGI. The DNA of the CDR3 is TGTGCCAGCAGTTACGGGGCAGGCAATCAGCCCCAGCATTTT. It codes for CASSYGAGNQPQHF.

This clonotype appeared a few times. The chain combines TRBV5-5 with TRBJ1-5; D not resolved. The CDR3 runs 14 residues. V shed 1 base and J shed 7 bases, with 12 bases lying between them. Germline V lookup: CDR1 SGHKS, CDR2 YYEKEE (reference sequence). The CDR3 reads CASSLLAGEQPQHF. The CDR3 bases are TGTGCCAGCAGCTTGTTAGCCGGGGAACAGCCCCAGCATTTT.

CDR3 sequence (DNA): TGTGCCAGCAGCGTAGGATTGGGGACGGGGGTGACGTTCAATGAGCAGTTCTTC. Translating gives CASSVGLGTGVTFNEQFF. The chain recombines TRBV9 with TRBJ2-1, with TRBD2 as a possible D gene (6 bases). CDR3 length: 18 amino acids. CDR1 is SGDLS and CDR2 is YYNGEE in the germline V gene. The V end lost 0 bases, the J end lost 6 bases, and 22 bases lay between the germline ends.

The chain has TRBV2 and TRBJ1-2, with D perhaps matching TRBD1 (6 bases). V gave up 5 bases and J gave up 7 bases, with 11 bases separating them. Germline V gene data show CDR1 as SNHLY and CDR2 as FYNNEI. The CDR3 is 12 amino acids. The CDR3 loop is CASSSGVLGYTF. The DNA for the CDR3 is TGTGCCAGCAGTTCAGGGGTTCTTGGCTACACCTTC.

The chain links TRBV9 to TRBJ2-2; 7 bases align to TRBD2. The CDR3 sequence is 15 residues long. Per the germline V gene, CDR1 is SGDLS and CDR2 is YYNGEE. V shed 5 bases and J 1 base; nucleotides not matched to a gene: 5. The CDR3 coding sequence is TGTGCCAGCAGTCCCACTAGCGTGAACACCGGGGAGCTGTTTTTT. Translating it yields CASSPTSVNTGELFF.

This clonotype appeared a few times. The chain employs TRBV28 and TRBJ2-4; D possibly matches TRBD1 or TRBD2 (5 bases each). The CDR3 contains 15 residues. Germline values: CDR1 MDHEN, CDR2 SYDVKM. With 5 bases removed from V and 11 bases from J, the gap between germline ends came to 22 bases. CDR3 region: CASSTTGTPTGVQYF. CDR3 nucleotide sequence: TGTGCCAGCAGTACCACCGGGACCCCTACGGGCGTTCAGTACTTC.

In the case of this clonotype: Germline is not matched at one junction end, which may reflect a read error. The V and J genes are TRBV29-1 and TRBJ1-1; D ambiguous. Germline V gene lookup returns CDR1 SQVTM and CDR2 ANQGSEA. This CDR3 is built from 13 residues. As DNA, the CDR3 is TGCAGCGTCGCCCGTGGATTGAACACTGATGCTTTCTTT. It codes for CSVARGLNTDAFF.

The chain links TRBV21-1 to TRBJ2-1; TRBD1, as called in the table, went unchecked against the DNA. TRBV21-1 is designated a pseudogene. This CDR3 comprises 21 residues. CDR3 bases: TGTGCCAGCAGCAATTACCCGACAGGGTGCGTAGGCCGAGGGTTTTACAATGAGCAGTTCTTC. It is translated as CASSNYPTGCVGRGFYNEQFF.

The V call is TRBV20-1, the J call TRBJ2-1, with D hard to call. The DNA end lines up better with TRBJ2-7; the J call may be wrong. Germline V gene lookup returns CDR1 DFQATT and CDR2 SNEGSKA (reference sequence). CDR3 length: 13 residues. CDR3 bases: TGCAGTGCTAGAGAGCCAGTCTCCTACGAGCAGTACTTC. Protein: CSAREPVSYEQYF.

This clonotype occurred a few times. This chain joins TRBV7-9 and TRBJ1-3; 8 bases line up with TRBD1. V was clipped by 4 bases and J by 4 bases; unmatched bases: 18. This CDR3 is built from 19 residues. Germline CDR1 reads SEHNR; CDR2 reads FQNEAQ (reference sequence). Here the CDR3 DNA reads TGTGCCAGCAGCTCGAAGGGGGCCGGGACAGGTCGCCTCGGAAACACCATATATTTT. The encoded protein is CASSSKGAGTGRLGNTIYF.

This clonotype was seen a handful of times. This sequence joins TRBV25-1 and TRBJ2-3, with D possibly being TRBD2 (5 bases). Germline V lookup: CDR1 MGHDK, CDR2 SYGVNS. V lost 2 bases and J 2 bases, leaving 20 bases between the germline ends. The CDR3 covers 18 residues. CDR3 sequence (DNA): TGTGCCAGCAGTGAAGAGGGCGTCCCCGATAGAAACACAGATACGCAGTATTTT. This gives the protein CASSEEGVPDRNTDTQYF.

This clonotype was counted a few times. The gene calls are TRBV7-2 and TRBJ2-5; possibly TRBD1 or TRBD2 for D (6 bases each). The CDR3 is 15 amino acids. Germline values: CDR1 SGHTA, CDR2 FQGNSA. Trimming stripped 0 bases from V and 5 bases from J, with 13 bases between. CDR3: CASSLAIGGAETQYF. The DNA of the CDR3 is TGTGCCAGCAGCTTAGCGATCGGGGGCGCGGAGACCCAGTACTTC.

This clonotype was seen a few times. This chain joins TRBV5-1 and TRBJ2-5; 9 bases are shared with TRBD1. The junction had 9 bases not matched to a gene; V was cut back by 2 bases and J by 4 bases. CDR1 is SGHRS, CDR2 YFSETQ, per germline. The CDR3 is made up of 16 amino acids. CDR3 in amino acids: CASSFQTGQGGETQYF. CDR3 sequence (DNA): TGCGCCAGCAGCTTCCAAACGGGACAGGGAGGAGAGACCCAGTACTTC. Variable domain in full (rest from reference TRBV5-1 and TRBJ2-5): KAGVTQTPRYLIKTRGQQVTLSCSPISGHRSVSWYQQTPGQGLQFLFEYFSETQRNKGNFPGRFSGRQFSNSRSEMNVSTLELGDSALYLCASSFQTGQGGETQYFGPGTRLLVL.

The gene calls are TRBV20-1 and TRBJ1-4; possibly TRBD1 for D (5 bases). This CDR3 region has 14 residues. V lost 6 bases, J lost 0 bases, and 11 bases lay in between. Germline CDR1 and CDR2: DFQATT and SNEGSKA (reference sequence). The CDR3 sequence is CSAYRQSTNEKLFF. The CDR3 region has the DNA TGCAGTGCATATAGACAGTCAACTAATGAAAAACTGTTTTTT.

J is TRBJ2-3 and V is TRBV4-3, with a possible D match to TRBD2 (7 bases). This CDR3 has 17 amino acids. Trimming pared 2 bases from V and 4 bases from J, leaving 19 bases between. CDR1 is LGHNA and CDR2 is YSLEER in the germline V gene. CDR3 amino acids: CASSQSWLAEGADTQYF. The DNA of the CDR3 is TGCGCCAGCAGCCAATCGTGGCTAGCGGAGGGGGCAGATACGCAGTATTTT.

This sequence joins TRBV10-2 and TRBJ2-5, with 10 bases fitting TRBD2. The DNA end is a closer match to TRBJ2-1, so the J assignment may be wrong. Germline lookup yields CDR1 WSHSY and CDR2 SAAADI. The CDR3 length is 16 residues. In DNA form, the CDR3 reads TGCGCCAGCAGTGAGTCGAGGAGCGGGAGGGTCAATGAGCAGTTCTTC. It specifies CASSESRSGRVNEQFF.

This clonotype was observed a few times. The gene calls are TRBV2 and TRBJ1-2; D is perhaps TRBD1 (6 bases). The germline V gene encodes CDR1 SNHLY and CDR2 FYNNEI. V was pared by 7 bases and J by 5 bases, with 17 bases between. The CDR3 has 14 amino acids. CDR3 sequence: CASKKQGEGYGYTF. As DNA, the CDR3 is TGTGCCAGCAAAAAACAGGGCGAGGGGTATGGCTACACCTTC.

The chain couples TRBV20-1 to TRBJ2-3, with a possible D match to TRBD2 (6 bases). CDR3 length: 15 residues. V was clipped by 0 bases and J by 1 base, with 11 bases between them. The germline CDR1 and CDR2 sequences are DFQATT and SNEGSKA (reference sequence). CDR3 amino acids: CSARDLGLGTDTQYF. The CDR3 nucleotides are TGCAGTGCTAGAGACCTGGGACTCGGCACAGATACGCAGTATTTT.

In its sample, this clonotype was seen many times. The chain combines TRBV12-3 or TRBV12-4 with TRBJ2-3, with unresolved D. CDR3 size: 11 residues. The V gene lost 6 bases and the J gene lost 2 bases, with 3 bases spanning the gap. CDR3 DNA sequence: TGTGCCAGCAGGGACACAGATACGCAGTATTTT. It is translated as CASRDTDTQYF.

This clonotype was recorded at least ten times. The genes are TRBV27 and TRBJ1-2, with 7 bases identical to TRBD1. Germline assignment: CDR1 MNHEY and CDR2 SMNVEV (reference sequence). CDR3 size: 15 residues. V dropped 4 bases and J dropped 2; count of bases not matched to a gene: 7. CDR3 bases: TGTGCCAGCAGTTATTCAGGGGGACTCAACTATGGCTACACCTTC. Its protein is CASSYSGGLNYGYTF.

Only a few counts were recorded for this clonotype. V gene TRBV7-3 combines with J gene TRBJ1-2; TRBD1 agrees at 9 bases. The CDR3 runs to 16 residues. Germline CDR1 reads SGHTA; CDR2 reads FQGTGA. V was pared by 2 bases and J by 4 bases, with 8 bases of the junction left unmatched. CDR3 nucleotide sequence: TGTGCCAGCAGCTTAGATGGACAGGGGCGAGGCTATGGCTACACCTTC. Amino acids: CASSLDGQGRGYGYTF. Full variable domain (missing parts from reference TRBV7-3 and TRBJ1-2): GAGVSQTPSNKVTEKGKYVELRCDPISGHTALYWYRQSLGQGPEFLIYFQGTGAADDSGLPNDRFFAVRPEGSVSTLKIQRTERGDSAVYLCASSLDGQGRGYGYTFGSGTRLTVV.

The genes are TRBV3-1 and TRBJ1-1; TRBD1 matches 7 bases. Germline CDR1 and CDR2: LGHDT and YNNKEL (reference sequence). The CDR3 sequence is 11 residues long. J lost 7 bases, V lost 6 bases, and 2 bases had no gene match. The DNA for the CDR3 is TGTGCCAGCAGGAGGACAGGTGAAGCTTTCTTT. It yields the protein CASRRTGEAFF.

V and J are TRBV7-2 and TRBJ2-5; 8 nucleotides agree with TRBD1. The J call is doubtful: the DNA matches TRBJ2-7 better. Germline V gene sequence: CDR1 SGHTA, CDR2 FQGNSA. CDR3 size: 14 residues. The CDR3 is CASSFPDRGYEQYF. CDR3 in DNA: TGTGCCAGCAGCTTTCCCGACAGGGGCTACGAGCAGTACTTC.